Below, 5 T cell receptor beta chains from the same sample are listed, as sequenced in a study of blood T cell repertoires in COVID-19. The data were produced by immunoSEQ multiplex PCR, yet TCRdb's version contains in-frame clones alone and is incomplete. The table shows roughly 250,000 clones, with 88% occurring only once. The sequencing sample was made of PBMCs or T cells enriched from blood (not recorded which). The receptor source for this set is a woman aged 40 to 50 who had been exposed to COVID-19.

This sequence joins TRBV7-8 and TRBJ2-7, with 11 bases that match TRBD2. Germline lookup yields CDR1 SGHVS and CDR2 FQNEAQ. There are 12 residues in the CDR3. Written as DNA, the CDR3 is TGTGCCAGCAGTCCACTAGCGGGAGAGGTCGGCGTC. This codes for CASSPLAGEVGV.

Turning to this clone: Germline and junction disagree at one end, which may indicate a read error. This rearrangement joins TRBV5-1 to TRBJ1-2; TRBD1 matches 12 bases. This CDR3 region has 17 residues. The germline CDR1 and CDR2 sequences are SGHRS and YFSETQ. CDR3 sequence (DNA): TGTGCCAGCAGCTTGGGCGGGACAGGGGGCACTAACTATGGCTACACCTTC. It yields the protein CASSLGGTGGTNYGYTF.

This clone has a handful of counts. This chain uses TRBV18 with TRBJ1-6; D is undetermined. Trimming cost V 6 bases and J 4 bases, with 16 bases left between them. CDR3 size: 16 residues. The germline gives CDR1 KGHSH, CDR2 LQKENI. The CDR3 DNA sequence: TGTGCCAGCTCCGGGATTCCTCGCAGGTATAATTCACCCCTCCACTTT. Protein sequence: CASSGIPRRYNSPLHF. The full variable domain, with the rest looked up from reference TRBV18 and TRBJ1-6, is NAGVMQNPRHLVRRRGQEARLRCSPMKGHSHVYWYRQLPEEGLKFMVYLQKENIIDESGMPKERFSAEFPKEGPSILRIQQVVRGDSAAYFCASSGIPRRYNSPLHFGNGTRLTVT.

V gene TRBV19 combines with J gene TRBJ2-3, with D tentatively TRBD2 (6 bases). Looked up from germline, CDR1 is LNHDA and CDR2 is SQIVND (reference sequence). The V end was cut by 6 bases, the J end by 1 base, with 8 bases between. The CDR3 runs 13 residues. The CDR3 is CASRRGGTDTQYF. DNA of the CDR3: TGTGCCAGTAGGCGGGGTGGCACAGATACGCAGTATTTT.

V is TRBV28 and J is TRBJ1-6; TRBD1 agrees at 10 bases. J lost 4 bases, V lost 10 bases, and 4 bases had no gene match. The CDR3 is made up of 14 amino acids. Looked up from germline, CDR1 is MDHEN and CDR2 is SYDVKM. CDR3 amino acids: CATGQGFYNSPLHF. The CDR3 coding sequence is TGTGCCACGGGACAGGGGTTTTATAATTCACCCCTCCACTTT.